The clone carrying this T cell receptor (beta chain) was seen only once. Antigen unknown. Time point described: cycle 4 day 1 (C4D1), after about 6 weeks of nivolumab. The patients all showed relapse after autologous stem cell transplantation, while their brentuximab vedotin exposure varied. The data were taken from a study of PD-1 blockade in classical Hodgkin lymphoma. At the level of the study: Intravenous delivery of nivolumab at 3 mg/kg to patients occurred every 2 weeks. Broader study findings: Whoever responded completely had baseline diversity much like that seen in newly diagnosed patients. Significant TCR diversity gains by C4D1 occurred in CD4+ but not CD8+ cells.

The repertoire was sequenced with immunoSEQ multiplex PCR; TCRdb's copy has only in-frame clones and lacks some. Found here are some 28,000 clones, approximately 80% of them singletons; the top ten hold roughly 18%. The V segment lost 2 bases and the J segment 8 bases; nucleotides outside the gene matches: 3. CDR1 MNHEY and CDR2 SMNVEV come from the germline V gene (reference sequence). The CDR3 is 14 residues long. The TCR sequence derives from a human donor with classical Hodgkin lymphoma. The sample in question was peripheral blood mononuclear cells (PBMCs), obtained before the fourth cycle of nivolumab. The chain has TRBV27 and TRBJ1-6; TRBD1 matches at 7 bases. The CDR3 DNA sequence: TGTGCCAGCAGTTTAACACAGGGGTATTCACCCCTCCACTTT. Its translation is CASSLTQGYSPLHF.